What follows are 25 T cell receptor beta chains derived from one specimen sequenced in a study of monozygotic twins with inflammatory bowel disease. Each CDR3 protein gets one entry in TCRdb, which reprocessed the 5' RACE reads and gives no DNA. This sample contains roughly 300,000 distinct CDR3 sequences. The sample taken for sequencing was blood. Every receptor here comes from a human donor with ulcerative colitis or Crohn's disease, or a healthy co-twin of an affected twin (not recorded which).

The V gene is TRBV2, the J gene TRBJ2-3; TCRdb lists TRBD1, though no DNA is available to test this call. The germline gives CDR1 SNHLY, CDR2 FYNNEI. The CDR3 spans 13 residues. The CDR3 loop reads CASSARVRDTQYF.

V usage is TRBV18 and J usage is TRBJ2-7. CDR3 size: 15 residues. Per the germline V gene, CDR1 is KGHSH and CDR2 is LQKENI. CDR3 region: CASSPTVGSSYEQYF.

V and J are TRBV18 and TRBJ2-7; the TCRdb D gene call, TRBD1, has no DNA to confirm it. Germline V gene lookup returns CDR1 KGHSH and CDR2 LQKENI. The CDR3 spans 13 residues. The chain's CDR3 is CASSPTGLDEQYF.

The gene calls are TRBV25-1 and TRBJ1-2; the D call of TRBD1 rests on TCRdb alone, since no DNA is present to check it. Germline V CDR1 and CDR2: MGHDK, SYGVNS. There are 14 residues in the CDR3. CDR3 protein: CASRRQGTSYGYTF.

The chain employs TRBV10-3 and TRBJ2-1. The CDR3 totals 15 residues. CDR1 ENHRY and CDR2 SYGVKD come from the germline V gene. CDR3 residues: CAISTPSTSLYEQFF.

V usage is TRBV7-9 and J usage is TRBJ2-7; TCRdb names TRBD2, which stays unverified in the absence of DNA. Germline values: CDR1 SEHNR, CDR2 FQNEAQ (reference sequence). The CDR3 sequence is 13 residues long. The CDR3 sequence is CASSQDLTYEQYF.

The chain carries TRBV7-9 and TRBJ1-1. CDR3 length: 15 amino acids. CDR1 and CDR2 from the germline V gene are SEHNR and FQNEAQ (reference sequence). The CDR3 reads CASSLKTPADTEAFF.

This chain joins TRBV7-2 and TRBJ1-5. Germline V lookup: CDR1 SGHTA, CDR2 FQGNSA. This CDR3 is built from 15 residues. The CDR3 protein is CASSLDWRINQPQHF.

This chain connects TRBV12-3 or TRBV12-4 to TRBJ1-2. The CDR3 extends over 12 amino acids. The CDR3 sequence: CASSFPDYGYTF.

This sequence joins TRBV9 and TRBJ2-7; TCRdb's assignment of TRBD1 cannot be checked, as there is no DNA. The CDR3 is made up of 17 amino acids. CDR1 is SGDLS and CDR2 is YYNGEE in the germline V gene. CDR3 region: CASSVATGGAGSSEQYF.

This chain links TRBV28 with TRBJ2-3; the TCRdb call, TRBD2, lacks DNA for checking. Germline assignment: CDR1 MDHEN and CDR2 SYDVKM. The CDR3 has 15 residues. This chain's CDR3 is CASSLWEGRRDTQYF.

The V gene is TRBV28, the J gene TRBJ2-3; TCRdb names TRBD2, which stays unverified in the absence of DNA. Germline CDR1 is MDHEN and CDR2 is SYDVKM. The CDR3 covers 14 residues. The CDR3 region is CAIENGRAPDTQYF.

The chain recombines TRBV7-9 with TRBJ2-1; lacking DNA, the TRBD1 call made by TCRdb goes unchecked. Germline CDR1 SEHNR, CDR2 FQNEAQ (reference sequence). This CDR3 region has 14 residues. CDR3 protein: CASSLKQGVNEQFF.

The chain has TRBV12-3 or TRBV12-4 and TRBJ2-7; the D gene TCRdb calls, TRBD2, cannot be checked with no DNA. The CDR3 has 14 amino acids. CDR3 sequence reads: CASSLVSGSYEQYF.

The chain has TRBV27 and TRBJ2-7. This CDR3 has 13 residues. The germline V gene encodes CDR1 MNHEY and CDR2 SMNVEV (reference sequence). The CDR3 protein is CASSLKTAYEQYF.

V gene TRBV2 combines with J gene TRBJ2-3; TCRdb designates TRBD2, a call that cannot be tested without DNA. The CDR3 sequence is 12 residues long. From germline, CDR1 is SNHLY and CDR2 FYNNEI. The chain's CDR3 is CASMRVEVTQYF.

V is TRBV7-9 and J is TRBJ2-4; TCRdb returns TRBD1, unconfirmable since there is no DNA. CDR3 length equals 17 residues. CDR1 is SEHNR, CDR2 FQNEAQ, per germline (reference sequence). This CDR3 reads CASSTSGTTLAKNMQYF. The full variable domain, rest sourced from reference TRBV7-9 and TRBJ2-4, is DTGVSQNPRHKITKRGQNVTFRCDPISEHNRLYWYRQTLGQGPEFLTYFQNEAQLEKSRLLSDRFSAERPKGSFSTLEIQRTEQGDSAMYLCASSTSGTTLAKNMQYFGAGTRLSVL.

The CDR3 loop reads CASSLEGPNTGELFF. The chain has TRBV5-1 and TRBJ2-2. Germline CDR1 reads SGHRS; CDR2 reads YFSETQ. The CDR3 loop spans 15 amino acids.

The CDR3 sequence is CASSWETGETQYF. The chain uses TRBV6-2 or TRBV6-3 and TRBJ2-5; TCRdb indicates TRBD1, and absent DNA this call remains unverified. From germline, CDR1 is MNHEY and CDR2 SVGEGT. This CDR3 is 13 amino acids long.

The chain carries TRBV7-9 and TRBJ2-5; lacking DNA, the TRBD1 call made by TCRdb goes unchecked. The CDR3 loop spans 15 amino acids. Germline loops: CDR1 SEHNR, CDR2 FQNEAQ (reference sequence). CDR3 sequence reads: CASSYDPGRSETQYF. The whole variable domain, filled in from reference TRBV7-9 and TRBJ2-5, reads DTGVSQNPRHKITKRGQNVTFRCDPISEHNRLYWYRQTLGQGPEFLTYFQNEAQLEKSRLLSDRFSAERPKGSFSTLEIQRTEQGDSAMYLCASSYDPGRSETQYFGPGTRLLVL.

The chain carries TRBV6-2 or TRBV6-3 and TRBJ2-7; TCRdb selects TRBD2, and the lack of DNA leaves this call unchecked. Germline values: CDR1 MNHEY, CDR2 SVGEGT. This CDR3 is 12 amino acids long. The CDR3 spells CASSQAAYEQYF.

The chain recombines TRBV9 with TRBJ2-5; the D gene TCRdb calls, TRBD1, cannot be checked with no DNA. The CDR3 extends over 15 amino acids. Per the germline V gene, CDR1 is SGDLS and CDR2 is YYNGEE. CDR3: CASSDSGGEQETQYF. Complete variable domain (other parts from reference TRBV9 and TRBJ2-5): DSGVTQTPKHLITATGQRVTLRCSPRSGDLSVYWYQQSLDQGLQFLIQYYNGEERAKGNILERFSAQQFPDLHSELNLSSLELGDSALYFCASSDSGGEQETQYFGPGTRLLVL.

This chain joins TRBV11-2 and TRBJ2-5; without DNA, the TCRdb call of TRBD1 cannot be checked. Germline CDR1 and CDR2: SGHAT and FQNNGV. There are 13 residues in the CDR3. The CDR3 here is CASSEATGVTQYF. Based on the CDR3 plus reference TRBV11-2 and TRBJ2-5, the full variable domain is EAGVAQSPRYKIIEKRQSVAFWCNPISGHATLYWYQQILGQGPKLLIQFQNNGVVDDSQLPKDRFSAERLKGVDSTLKIQPAKLEDSAVYLCASSEATGVTQYFGPGTRLLVL.

The chain joins TRBV20-1 to TRBJ1-6. The CDR3 length is 14 residues. Germline values: CDR1 DFQATT, CDR2 SNEGSKA (reference sequence). The CDR3 is CSAREQEYNSPLHF.

This chain joins TRBV4-3 and TRBJ2-1; no DNA is available, so the TRBD1 call from TCRdb remains unchecked. The length of the CDR3 is 14 residues. Germline CDR1 is LGHNA and CDR2 is YSLEER. CDR3 in amino acids: CASSPGTRNNEQFF.